This T cell receptor beta chain was observed in a study of cytomegalovirus exposure and HLA in healthy donors. As regards this clone: Antigen: not known.

Libraries were prepared by immunoSEQ multiplex PCR; TCRdb keeps only in-frame clonotypes and omits some of them. This table holds about 49,000 clones, around nine tenths found once. Findings of the study overall: Researchers counted roughly 160 TCR beta chains as cytomegalovirus-associated. The TCR clusters that emerged in the first cohort tended, a later analysis found, to co-occur in the approximately 130 validation repertoires.

Germline-derived CDR1 and CDR2 are SNHLY and FYNNEI. Trimming shortened V by 6 bases and J by 1 base, and 15 bases separated the two germline ends. The CDR3 is 15 residues long. Material: PBMCs. The chain has TRBV2 and TRBJ1-1; D perhaps matches TRBD1 (6 bases). This receptor was obtained from a man in his late teens or twenties in good health and CMV-seronegative. In DNA form, the CDR3 reads TGTGCCAGCAGCTTAGGGAGAGGGGGGAACACTGAAGCTTTCTTT. It is translated as CASSLGRGGNTEAFF.